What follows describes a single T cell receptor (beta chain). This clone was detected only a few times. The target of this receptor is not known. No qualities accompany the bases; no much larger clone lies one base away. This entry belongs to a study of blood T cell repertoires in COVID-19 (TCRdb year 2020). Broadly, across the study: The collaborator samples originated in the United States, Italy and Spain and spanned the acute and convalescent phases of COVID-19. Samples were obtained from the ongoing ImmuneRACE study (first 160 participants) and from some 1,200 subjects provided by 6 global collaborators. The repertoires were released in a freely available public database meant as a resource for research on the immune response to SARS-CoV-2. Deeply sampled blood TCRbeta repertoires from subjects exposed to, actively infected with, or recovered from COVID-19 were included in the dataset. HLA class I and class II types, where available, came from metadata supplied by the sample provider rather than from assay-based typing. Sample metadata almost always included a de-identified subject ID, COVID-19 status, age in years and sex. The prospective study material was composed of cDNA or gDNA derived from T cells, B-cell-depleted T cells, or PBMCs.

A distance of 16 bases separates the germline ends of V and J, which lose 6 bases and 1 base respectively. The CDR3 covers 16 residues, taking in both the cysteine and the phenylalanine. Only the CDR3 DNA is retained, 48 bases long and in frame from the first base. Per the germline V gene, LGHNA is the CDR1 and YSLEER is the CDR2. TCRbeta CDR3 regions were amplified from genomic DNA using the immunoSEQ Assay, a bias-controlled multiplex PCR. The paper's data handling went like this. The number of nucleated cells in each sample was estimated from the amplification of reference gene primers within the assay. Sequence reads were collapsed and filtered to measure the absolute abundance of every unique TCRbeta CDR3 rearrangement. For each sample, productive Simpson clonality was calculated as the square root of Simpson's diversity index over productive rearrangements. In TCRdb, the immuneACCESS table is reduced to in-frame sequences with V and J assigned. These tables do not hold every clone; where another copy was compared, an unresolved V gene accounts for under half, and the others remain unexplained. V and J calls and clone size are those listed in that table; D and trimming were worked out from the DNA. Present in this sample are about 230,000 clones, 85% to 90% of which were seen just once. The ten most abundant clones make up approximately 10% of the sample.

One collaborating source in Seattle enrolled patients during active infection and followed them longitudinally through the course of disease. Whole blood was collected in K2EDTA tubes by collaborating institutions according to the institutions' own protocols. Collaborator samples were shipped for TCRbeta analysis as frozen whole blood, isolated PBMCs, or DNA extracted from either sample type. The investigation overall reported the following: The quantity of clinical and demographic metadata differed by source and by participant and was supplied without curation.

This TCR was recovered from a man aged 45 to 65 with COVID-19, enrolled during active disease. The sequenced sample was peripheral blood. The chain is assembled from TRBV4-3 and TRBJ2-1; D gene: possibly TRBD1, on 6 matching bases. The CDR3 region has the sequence CASSLATGSSYNEQFF. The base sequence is TGCGCCAGCAGTCTTGCCACAGGGTCTTCCTACAATGAGCAGTTCTTC.